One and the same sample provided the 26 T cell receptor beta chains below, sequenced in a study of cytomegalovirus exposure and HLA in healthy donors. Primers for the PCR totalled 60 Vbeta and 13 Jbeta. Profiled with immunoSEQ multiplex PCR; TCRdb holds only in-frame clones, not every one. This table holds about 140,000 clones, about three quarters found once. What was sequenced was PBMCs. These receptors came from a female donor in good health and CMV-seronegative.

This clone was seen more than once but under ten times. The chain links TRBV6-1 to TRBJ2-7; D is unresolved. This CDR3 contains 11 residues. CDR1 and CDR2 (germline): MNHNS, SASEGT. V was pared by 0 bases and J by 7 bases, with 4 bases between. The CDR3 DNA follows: TGTGCCAGCAGTGAAGCCAGAGAGCAGTACTTC. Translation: CASSEAREQYF.

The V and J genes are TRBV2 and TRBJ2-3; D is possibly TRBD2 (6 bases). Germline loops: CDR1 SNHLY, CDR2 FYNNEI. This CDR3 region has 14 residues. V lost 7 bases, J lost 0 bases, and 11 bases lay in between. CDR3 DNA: TGTGCCAGCACGGCGGGGACTAGCACAGATACGCAGTATTTT. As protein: CASTAGTSTDTQYF.

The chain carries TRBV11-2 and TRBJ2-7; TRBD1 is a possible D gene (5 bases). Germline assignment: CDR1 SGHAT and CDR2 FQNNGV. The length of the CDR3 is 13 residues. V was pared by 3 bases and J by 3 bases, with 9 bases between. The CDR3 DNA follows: TGTGCCAGCAGCTTTGGCAGGGACTACGAGCAGTACTTC. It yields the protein CASSFGRDYEQYF.

Here the CDR3 DNA reads TGTGCCAGCAGCCTACTTGGGACAGGTAGTTACGAGCAGTACTTC. Encoded protein: CASSLLGTGSYEQYF. The genes are TRBV27 and TRBJ2-7, with 8 bases matching TRBD1. This CDR3 has 15 residues. V lost 6 bases, J lost 4 bases, and 11 bases stayed unmatched. Germline lookup yields CDR1 MNHEY and CDR2 SMNVEV (reference sequence).

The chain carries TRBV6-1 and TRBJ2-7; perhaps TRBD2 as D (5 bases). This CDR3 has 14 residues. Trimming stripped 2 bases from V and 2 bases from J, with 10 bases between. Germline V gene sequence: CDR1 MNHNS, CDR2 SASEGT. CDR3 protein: CASSENGKTYEQYF. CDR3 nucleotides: TGTGCCAGCAGTGAAAACGGGAAAACCTACGAGCAGTACTTC.

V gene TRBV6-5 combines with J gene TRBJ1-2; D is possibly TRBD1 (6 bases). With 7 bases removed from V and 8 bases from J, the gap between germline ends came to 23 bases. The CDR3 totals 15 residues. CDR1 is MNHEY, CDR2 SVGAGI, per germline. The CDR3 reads CASTESTGLGTGYTF. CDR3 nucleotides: TGTGCCAGCACCGAATCTACAGGGTTGGGGACCGGCTACACCTTC.

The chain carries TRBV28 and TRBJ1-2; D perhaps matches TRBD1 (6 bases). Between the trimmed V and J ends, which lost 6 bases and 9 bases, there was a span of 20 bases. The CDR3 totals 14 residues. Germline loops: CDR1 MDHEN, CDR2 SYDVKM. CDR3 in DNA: TGTGCCAGCAGACTAGGACAGCCAGGGTCTAGCTACACCTTC. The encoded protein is CASRLGQPGSSYTF.

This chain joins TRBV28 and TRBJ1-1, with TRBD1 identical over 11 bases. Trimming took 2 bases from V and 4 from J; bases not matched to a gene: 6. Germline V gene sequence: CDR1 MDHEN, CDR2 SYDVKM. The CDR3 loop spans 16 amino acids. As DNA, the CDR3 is TGTGCCAGCAGTTTACCCGGGACAGGGGGGAGCACTGAAGCTTTCTTT. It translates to CASSLPGTGGSTEAFF.

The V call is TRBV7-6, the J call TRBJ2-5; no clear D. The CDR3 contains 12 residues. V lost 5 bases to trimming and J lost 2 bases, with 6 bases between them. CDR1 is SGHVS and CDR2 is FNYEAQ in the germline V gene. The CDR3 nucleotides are TGTGCCAGCAGCGCGCGACAAGAGACCCAGTACTTC. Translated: CASSARQETQYF.

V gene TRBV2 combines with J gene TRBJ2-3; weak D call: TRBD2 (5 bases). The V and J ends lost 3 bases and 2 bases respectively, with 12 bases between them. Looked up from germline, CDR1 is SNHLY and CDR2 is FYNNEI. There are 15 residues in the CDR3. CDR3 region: CASSDAGGLTDTQYF. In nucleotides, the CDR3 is TGTGCCAGCAGTGATGCGGGCGGGCTCACAGATACGCAGTATTTT.

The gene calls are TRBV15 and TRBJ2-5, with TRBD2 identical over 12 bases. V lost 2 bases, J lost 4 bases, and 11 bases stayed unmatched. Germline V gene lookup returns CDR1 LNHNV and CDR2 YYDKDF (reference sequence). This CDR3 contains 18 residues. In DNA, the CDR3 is TGTGCCACCAGCAGACCCGGGACTAGCGGGCCCCTGGGAGAGACCCAGTACTTC. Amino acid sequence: CATSRPGTSGPLGETQYF.

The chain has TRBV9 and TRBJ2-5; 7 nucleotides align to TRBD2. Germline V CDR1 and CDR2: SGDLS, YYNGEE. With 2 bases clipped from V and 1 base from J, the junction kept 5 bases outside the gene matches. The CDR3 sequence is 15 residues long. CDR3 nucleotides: TGTGCCAGCAGCGTGGGTAGCGGGCTCCAAGAGACCCAGTACTTC. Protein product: CASSVGSGLQETQYF.

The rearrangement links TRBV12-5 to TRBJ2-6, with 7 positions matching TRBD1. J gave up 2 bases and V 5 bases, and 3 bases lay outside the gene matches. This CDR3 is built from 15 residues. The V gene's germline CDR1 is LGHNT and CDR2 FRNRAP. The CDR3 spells CASGPQGAGANVLTF. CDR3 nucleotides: TGTGCTAGTGGTCCCCAGGGGGCTGGGGCCAACGTCCTGACTTTC.

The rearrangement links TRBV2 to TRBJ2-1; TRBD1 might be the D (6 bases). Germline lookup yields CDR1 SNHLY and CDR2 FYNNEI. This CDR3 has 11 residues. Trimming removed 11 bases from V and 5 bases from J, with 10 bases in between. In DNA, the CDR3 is TGTGCCGGGGGACAAAACAATGAGCAGTTCTTC. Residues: CAGGQNNEQFF.

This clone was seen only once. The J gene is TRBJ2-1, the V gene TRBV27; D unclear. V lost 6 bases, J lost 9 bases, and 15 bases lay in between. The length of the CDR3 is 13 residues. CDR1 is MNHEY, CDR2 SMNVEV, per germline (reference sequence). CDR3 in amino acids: CASSPTLGPEQFF. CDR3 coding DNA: TGTGCCAGCAGCCCAACTCTAGGTCCTGAGCAGTTCTTC.

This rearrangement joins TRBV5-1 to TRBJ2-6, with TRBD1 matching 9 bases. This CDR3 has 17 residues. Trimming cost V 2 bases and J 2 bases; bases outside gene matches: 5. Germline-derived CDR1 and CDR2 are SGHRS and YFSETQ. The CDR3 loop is CASSFSGQGTGANVLTF. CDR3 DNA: TGCGCCAGCAGCTTCTCGGGACAGGGCACTGGGGCCAACGTCCTGACTTTC.

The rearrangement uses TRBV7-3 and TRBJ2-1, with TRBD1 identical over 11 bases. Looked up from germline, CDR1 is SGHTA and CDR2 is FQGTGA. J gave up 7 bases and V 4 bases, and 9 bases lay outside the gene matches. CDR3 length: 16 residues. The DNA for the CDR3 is TGTGCCAGCAGCTCCCGGACAGGGGGCGCCGTGAATGAGCAGTTCTTC. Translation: CASSSRTGGAVNEQFF.

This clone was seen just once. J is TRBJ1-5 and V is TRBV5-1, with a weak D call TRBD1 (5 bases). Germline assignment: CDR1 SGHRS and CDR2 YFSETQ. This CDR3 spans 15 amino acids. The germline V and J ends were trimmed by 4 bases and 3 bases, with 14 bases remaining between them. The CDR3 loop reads CASSREGVPNQPQHF. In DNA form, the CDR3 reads TGCGCCAGCAGCCGCGAAGGGGTCCCCAATCAGCCCCAGCATTTT. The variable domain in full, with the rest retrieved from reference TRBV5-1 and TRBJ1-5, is KAGVTQTPRYLIKTRGQQVTLSCSPISGHRSVSWYQQTPGQGLQFLFEYFSETQRNKGNFPGRFSGRQFSNSRSEMNVSTLELGDSALYLCASSREGVPNQPQHFGDGTRLSIL.

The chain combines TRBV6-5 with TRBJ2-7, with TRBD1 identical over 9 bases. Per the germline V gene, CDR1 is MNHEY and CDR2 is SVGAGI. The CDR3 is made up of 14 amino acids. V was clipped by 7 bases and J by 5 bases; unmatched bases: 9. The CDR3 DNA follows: TGTGCCAGCACTCCTACAGGGGGCGCGGACGAGCAGTACTTC. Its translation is CASTPTGGADEQYF.

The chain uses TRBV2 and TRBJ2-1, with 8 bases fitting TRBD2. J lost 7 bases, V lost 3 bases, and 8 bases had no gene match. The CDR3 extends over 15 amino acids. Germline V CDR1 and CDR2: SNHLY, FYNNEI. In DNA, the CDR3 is TGTGCCAGCAGTGAGAGCGGGAGTAGTTTTAATGAGCAGTTCTTC. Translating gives CASSESGSSFNEQFF.

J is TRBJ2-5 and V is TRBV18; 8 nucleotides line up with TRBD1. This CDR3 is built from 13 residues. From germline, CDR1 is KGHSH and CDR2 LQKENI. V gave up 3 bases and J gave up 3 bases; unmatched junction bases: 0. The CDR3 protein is CASSPDREETQYF. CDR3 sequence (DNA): TGTGCCAGCTCACCGGACAGGGAAGAGACCCAGTACTTC.

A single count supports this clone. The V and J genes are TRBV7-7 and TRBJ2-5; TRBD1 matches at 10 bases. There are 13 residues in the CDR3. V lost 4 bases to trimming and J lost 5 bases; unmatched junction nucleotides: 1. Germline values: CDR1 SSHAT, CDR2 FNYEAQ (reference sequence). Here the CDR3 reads CASSSGQGETQYF. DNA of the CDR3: TGTGCCAGCAGCTCGGGACAGGGGGAGACCCAGTACTTC.

This CDR3 reads CASSYRYEQYF. CDR3 nucleotide sequence: TGTGCCAGCAGTTACCGGTACGAGCAGTACTTC. J is TRBJ2-7 and V is TRBV6-5; D gene uncertain. The germline V gene encodes CDR1 MNHEY and CDR2 SVGAGI. CDR3 length equals 11 residues. V shed 2 bases and J shed 4 bases, with 3 bases lying between them.

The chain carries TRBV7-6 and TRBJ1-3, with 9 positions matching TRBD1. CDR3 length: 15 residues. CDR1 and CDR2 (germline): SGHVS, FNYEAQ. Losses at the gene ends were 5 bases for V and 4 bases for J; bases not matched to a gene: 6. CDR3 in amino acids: CASSPRTGDGNTIYF. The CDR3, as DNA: TGTGCCAGCAGCCCGAGGACAGGGGACGGAAACACCATATATTTT.

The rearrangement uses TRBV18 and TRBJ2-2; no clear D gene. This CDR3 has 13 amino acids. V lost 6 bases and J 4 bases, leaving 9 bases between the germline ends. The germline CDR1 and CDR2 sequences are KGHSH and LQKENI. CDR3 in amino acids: CASSPASTGELFF. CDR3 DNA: TGTGCCAGCTCCCCTGCGAGCACCGGGGAGCTGTTTTTT.

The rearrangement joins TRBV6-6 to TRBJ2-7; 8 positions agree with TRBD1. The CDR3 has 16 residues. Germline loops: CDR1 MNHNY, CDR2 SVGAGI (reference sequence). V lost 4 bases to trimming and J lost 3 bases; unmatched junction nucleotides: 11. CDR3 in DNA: TGTGCCAGCAGTTTTCTCCCGGGACAGGAGGACTACGAGCAGTACTTC. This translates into CASSFLPGQEDYEQYF.